This T cell receptor beta chain was retrieved from a study of blood T cells in healthy people across ages. Study as a whole: Capture via template switching afforded approximately one barcoded beta molecule per two T cells. General observations from the study: Unsorted PBMC material precluded a definitive naive versus antigen-experienced comparison.

It was with a sample-barcoded 5' primer and a J-beta primer mix that a second PCR of roughly 7 to 12 cycles was run. MiXCR was run by TCRdb on the 5' RACE reads, yielding one entry per CDR3 protein. Of 710,000 or so distinct CDR3 sequences in the sample, approximately 29% were seen once. Isolated per sample were at least 6 million PBMCs. The germline CDR1 and CDR2 sequences are MDHEN and SYDVKM. The CDR3 is made up of 15 amino acids. Unmatched junction bases numbered 4, after V lost 3 bases and J lost 3 bases. In its sample, this clonotype was seen many times. Its specificity is not known. The sample taken for sequencing was blood. The chain employs TRBV28 and TRBJ2-5, with TRBD2 matching over 10 bases. The clonotype was recovered from a woman older than 75 in good health. CDR3 in amino acids: CASSFRSGGKETQYF. In nucleotides, the CDR3 is TGTGCCAGCAGTTTCCGTAGCGGGGGGAAAGAGACCCAGTACTTC.